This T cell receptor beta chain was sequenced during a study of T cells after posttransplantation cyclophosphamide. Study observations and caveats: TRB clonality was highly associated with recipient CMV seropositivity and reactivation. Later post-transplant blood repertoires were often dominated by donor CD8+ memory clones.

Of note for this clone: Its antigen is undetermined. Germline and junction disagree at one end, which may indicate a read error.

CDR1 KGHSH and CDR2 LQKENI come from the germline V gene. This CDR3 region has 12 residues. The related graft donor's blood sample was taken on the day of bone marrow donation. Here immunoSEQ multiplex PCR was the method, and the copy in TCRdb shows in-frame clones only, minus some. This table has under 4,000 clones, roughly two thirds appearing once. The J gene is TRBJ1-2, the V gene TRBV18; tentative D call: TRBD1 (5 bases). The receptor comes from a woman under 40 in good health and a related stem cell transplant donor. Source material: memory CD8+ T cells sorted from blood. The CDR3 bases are TGCCAGCTCACCAGGGAGGGCTATGGCTACACCTTC. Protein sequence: CQLTREGYGYTF.